This TCR beta chain derives from a study of radiotherapy plus CTLA-4 blockade in lung cancer. The overall study: An objective response was seen in about a sixth of patients, and disease control in less than 40%. Notes on the study in general: Early clone dynamics of blood T cells, plus interferon-beta, reportedly predicted response best.

This clone was counted a few times. The antigen is unknown. The study gave focal radiation plus ipilimumab CTLA-4 blockade to patients with chemo-refractory metastatic non-small-cell lung cancer. Generated by immunoSEQ multiplex PCR, the TCRdb table keeps only in-frame clones and is missing some. The repertoire has more than 75,000 clones, about two thirds of them found once; the top ten carry about 14%. The sequences come from peripheral blood, collected from a patient treated with radiotherapy plus ipilimumab. The sequence was obtained from a human donor with non-small cell lung cancer that progressed on radiotherapy plus ipilimumab.

This CDR3 reads CSVARDRVGETQYF. The CDR3 nucleotides are TGCAGCGTTGCCCGGGACAGGGTTGGGGAGACCCAGTACTTC. The chain carries TRBV29-1 and TRBJ2-5, with 9 bases identical to TRBD1. There are 14 residues in the CDR3. J lost 5 bases, V lost 4 bases, and 8 bases had no gene match. Germline values: CDR1 SQVTM, CDR2 ANQGSEA.